The subject of this entry is one T cell receptor (beta chain). Its antigen is undetermined. Germline V gene sequence: CDR1 LNHDA, CDR2 SQIVND (reference sequence). Losses at the gene ends were 1 base for V and 4 bases for J; bases not matched to a gene: 2. The CDR3 sequence is 15 residues long. These data belong to a study of cytomegalovirus exposure and HLA in healthy donors. Across the study: As an earlier analysis found, roughly 170 million T cells yielded approximately 110 million unique TCR beta sequences. Drawn from HLA-typed donors, around 85 million unique TCRs were held in an early data release. Study conclusions and caveats: Solely CMV serostatus was available to characterize immune exposure.

PCR employed 60 Vbeta and 13 Jbeta primers. Source study methods: An analysis performed later counted around 80 million unique TCR beta chains (roughly 9.9 million of them shared). Data came from immunoSEQ multiplex PCR; TCRdb stores just in-frame clones and leaves some out. D and trimming were read from the DNA, whereas the V and J calls and clone size are those reported in that table. The sample records over 50,000 clones, 70% to 85% being singletons. The material sequenced was PBMCs. The chain links TRBV19 to TRBJ1-1; 11 bases agree with TRBD1. This receptor was obtained from a man aged 35-49 years in good health and CMV-seronegative. CDR3 bases: TGTGCCAGTAGTATAGGGACAGGGGGCATCACTGAAGCTTTCTTT. Protein sequence: CASSIGTGGITEAFF.